Listed here are 21 T cell receptor delta chains from one sample, sequenced in a study of γδ T cells in repeated Plasmodium falciparum infection. TCRdb reprocessed the multiplex PCR reads using CATT. The data hold some 51,000 delta-chain clones, with around 2% observed a single time. Vgamma9/Vdelta2+ and Vdelta2-negative gammadelta T cells were flow-sorted from PBMC for bulk sequencing. The source material was gamma-delta T cells from blood. The origin of the receptors is a pool of human donors (malaria-infected and uninfected, not separated).

As for this clone: TCRdb has a much larger clone's protein, which differs at residue 22 from the translation of this DNA, likely because of a read error; what is shown is the protein translated from the DNA. The chain links TRDV1 to TRDJ1; 13 positions agree with TRDD3. Here the J gene was assigned by germline matching of the DNA, as TCRdb has none. The CDR3 loop spans 25 amino acids. Germline lookup yields CDR1 TSWWSYY and CDR2 QGS. The CDR3 region is CALGELQSSYTKTGGYASSPDELIF. CDR3 DNA: TGTGCTCTTGGGGAACTACAGTCTTCCTACACAAAAACTGGGGGATACGCGTCCTCCCCCGATGAACTCATCTTT.

For this clone: It is likely a read error: a sequence one base away is far more abundant. Additional DNA sequences in this sample encode the identical CDR3. The J gene is uncalled and the V gene is TRDV1; the tabulated D call, TRDD3, remains unverified against the DNA. The CDR3 is 25 residues long. In germline, CDR1 is TSWWSYY, CDR2 QGS. The CDR3 loop is CALGELDRDFRQYLYWGSGRKKLIF. The DNA of the CDR3 is TGTGCTCTTGGGGAACTAGACCGTGACTTCCGACAGTACCTGTACTGGGGGTCCGGACGAAAGAAGCTCATCTTT.

This clone was observed at least ten times. The protein recorded in TCRdb matches a much larger clone and deviates from this DNA's translation at residue 14, suggesting a read error; the protein here is obtained by translating the DNA. The J gene went uncalled, whereas the V gene is TRDV2; the table's D call, TRDD3, has no DNA check behind it. This CDR3 contains 15 residues. Germline CDR1 GEAIGNYY, CDR2 EKD. CDR3: CACDTVEGIRDKLTF. The CDR3, as DNA: TGTGCCTGTGACACCGTGGAGGGGATACGGGATAAACTCACCTTT.

The sample holds many counts of this clone. For this DNA, TCRdb reports the protein of a much larger clone, which diverges at residue 12, most likely from a read error; the protein presented here is translated directly from the DNA. The rearrangement links TRDV2 to TRDJ1, with 11 bases lining up with TRDD3. Germline matching of the DNA provided the J gene here, since TCRdb leaves it blank. The CDR3 runs 15 residues. Germline lookup yields CDR1 GEAIGNYY and CDR2 EKD. CDR3 protein: CACDPLGDSTDRLIF. CDR3 nucleotide sequence: TGTGCCTGTGACCCACTGGGGGATAGCACCGATAGACTCATCTTT.

This clone was detected many times. TCRdb's protein for this DNA is that of a much larger clone and differs from the translation at residue 9, likely a read error; the protein shown is the DNA translation. V gene TRDV3 combines with J gene TRDJ1; 7 nucleotides line up with TRDD2. The germline V gene encodes CDR1 TVYSNPD and CDR2 GDNSRS (reference sequence). The V gene end was trimmed by 3 bases and the J gene end by 0 bases; junction bases not matched to a gene: 19. The CDR3 loop spans 18 amino acids. CDR3 bases: TGTGCCTTGAATTTTCCTACGTGGCGGGGGGCGTACACCGATAAACTCATCTTT. Its translation: CALNFPTWRGAYTDKLIF.

About this clone: TCRdb's entry gives the protein of a much larger clone, which mismatches this DNA's translation at residues 17 and 20, likely from a read error; the protein reported here is translated from the DNA. This chain connects TRDV1 to TRDJ1, with D possibly being TRDD2 or TRDD3 (6 bases each). Trimming stripped 3 bases from V and 3 bases from J, with 44 bases between. This CDR3 has 25 residues. The germline V gene encodes CDR1 TSWWSYY and CDR2 QGS. CDR3 protein: CALGDKVSYVPRRHYWVYFPDKLIF. The CDR3, as DNA: TGTGCTCTTGGGGATAAGGTATCCTACGTGCCCAGGCGTCATTACTGGGTATACTTCCCCGATAAACTCATCTTT.

This clone was seen at least ten times. It is likely a read error: a sequence one base away is far more abundant. The chain links TRDV2 to TRDJ2; no definite D call. Per germline, CDR1 GEAIGNYY and CDR2 EKD. The V end was cut by 3 bases, the J end by 13 bases, with 29 bases between. CDR3 length equals 17 residues. The CDR3 sequence: CACDSIDRHTAFRSLFF. The CDR3 DNA sequence: TGTGCCTGTGACTCCATAGACCGCCATACCGCTTTTAGATCACTCTTCTTT.

The table lists this clone with many counts. Other DNA sequences in the sample encode the same CDR3. V usage is TRDV3 and J usage is TRDJ1; tentatively, D is TRDD3 (6 bases). Germline CDR1 is TVYSNPD and CDR2 is GDNSRS (reference sequence). With 1 base removed from V and 2 bases from J, the gap between germline ends came to 8 bases. This CDR3 has 12 residues. Here the CDR3 DNA reads TGTGCCTTTACAGGGGATACCGATAAACTCATCTTT. Amino acid sequence: CAFTGDTDKLIF.

A few counts support this clone. This DNA's translation differs at residue 18 from TCRdb's protein, which comes from a much larger clone; a read error is likely, and the protein shown is translated from the DNA. This chain connects TRDV3 to TRDJ1, with 13 bases aligning to TRDD3. The J gene was not available in TCRdb and was assigned here by matching the DNA to germline segments. CDR1 and CDR2 (germline): TVYSNPD, GDNSRS (reference sequence). This CDR3 comprises 24 residues. Trimming cost V 2 bases and J 1 base; bases outside gene matches: 31. The CDR3 loop is CAFVIAPKLSTGGYGPLCTDKLIF. As DNA, the CDR3 is TGTGCCTTTGTCATCGCTCCGAAACTATCTACTGGGGGATACGGGCCTCTCTGCACCGATAAACTCATCTTT.

This clone came up many times. The protein in TCRdb stems from a much larger clone and differs at residue 13 from this DNA's translation, likely a read error; here the protein is translated from the DNA. With the J gene uncalled, the V gene is TRDV2. This CDR3 is 14 amino acids long. CDR1 GEAIGNYY and CDR2 EKD come from the germline V gene. Here the CDR3 DNA reads TGTGCCAGTGACCTCTCGAGGCCCTCAAGGCAACTCACCTTT. It translates to CASDLSRPSRQLTF.

This clone was seen only a few times. TCRdb pairs this DNA with a much larger clone's protein that differs at residue 3, likely a read error; the protein shown was translated from the DNA. This chain joins TRDV2 and TRDJ1, with D possibly matching TRDD3 (5 bases). The J gene was not available in TCRdb and was assigned here by matching the DNA to germline segments. The CDR3 loop spans 20 amino acids. Germline V gene lookup returns CDR1 GEAIGNYY and CDR2 EKD. In DNA, the CDR3 is TGTGCCAGTGACACAGTCGCTCCAATCCGCGATACAAGGCGCGGCGATAAACTCATCTTT. This sequence encodes CASDTVAPIRDTRRGDKLIF.

Comments on this clone: Since a far larger clone is one base different, this is likely a read error. This specimen includes other DNA sequences encoding the same CDR3. The J gene is uncalled and the V gene is TRDV3; the table gives TRDD3 as D, unverified against the DNA. The CDR3 is 17 amino acids. CDR1 is TVYSNPD and CDR2 is GDNSRS in the germline V gene (reference sequence). CDR3 DNA: TGTGCCTCCGACCACCTCCTGGGGGTCCAGTACACCGATAAACTCATCTTC. It encodes CASDHLLGVQYTDKLIF.

This clone was detected ten times or more. TCRdb's entry gives the protein of a much larger clone, which mismatches this DNA's translation at residue 6, likely from a read error; the protein reported here is translated from the DNA. The chain joins TRAV38-2/DV8 to TRDJ1; tentatively, D is TRDD3 (5 bases). As TCRdb names no J gene, one was assigned here on the basis of a DNA match to germline. The CDR3 sequence is 20 residues long. CDR1 and CDR2 (germline): TSESDYY, QEAYKQQN. V was pared by 6 bases and J by 7 bases, with 37 bases between. The CDR3 spells CAYIGNGSTPGRWWGLKLIF. The CDR3 DNA reads as TGTGCTTATATAGGTAACGGGAGTACTCCCGGCCGGTGGTGGGGCCTTAAACTCATCTTT.

This clone was seen a handful of times. TCRdb's listed protein matches a much larger clone and diverges from this DNA's translation at residue 6, likely through a read error; the protein shown comes from the DNA. The V and J genes are TRDV1 and TRDJ1, with TRDD3 matching 9 bases. CDR1 is TSWWSYY and CDR2 is QGS in the germline V gene. V dropped 2 bases and J dropped 0; count of bases not matched to a gene: 22. This CDR3 has 22 residues. This CDR3 reads CALGEIVGSLYWGSPYTDKLIF. The DNA for the CDR3 is TGTGCTCTTGGGGAAATCGTTGGCTCATTGTACTGGGGGAGCCCGTACACCGATAAACTCATCTTT.

Comments on this clone: The TCRdb protein comes from a much larger clone and disagrees with this DNA's translation at residue 3, likely due to a read error; the protein given here is derived from the DNA. The V gene is TRDV3, the J gene TRDJ1, with 7 bases that match TRDD3. The J gene comes from matching the DNA to germline here; TCRdb lacks it. V shed 5 bases and J 7 bases; nucleotides not matched to a gene: 13. The CDR3 is 13 residues long. The germline gives CDR1 TVYSNPD, CDR2 GDNSRS (reference sequence). The CDR3 sequence: CARSPLGSLKLIF. The CDR3 DNA reads as TGTGCCCGCAGCCCACTGGGGTCACTTAAACTCATCTTT.

This clone was counted between two and nine times. Given a far larger clone just one base away, this is likely a sequencing read error. The sample has other DNA sequences that encode this CDR3 too. The chain recombines TRDV1 with TRDJ1; D perhaps matches TRDD3 (5 bases). Assignment of the J gene here rests on matching the DNA to germline, because TCRdb gives none. The CDR3 is 22 amino acids. In germline, CDR1 is TSWWSYY, CDR2 QGS. CDR3 sequence (DNA): TGTGCTCTTGGGCAAATCCTCCTTGGGACGGCCCCAGGGGGCCCGTACACCGACAAACTCATCTTT. Amino acids: CALGQILLGTAPGGPYTDKLIF.

As concerns this clone: This is likely an artifact of a read error, given a far larger clone one base away. This same CDR3 is encoded by further DNA sequences in the sample. The V and J genes are TRAV38-2/DV8 and TRDJ1, with TRDD3 as a possible D gene (7 bases). Assignment of the J gene here rests on matching the DNA to germline, because TCRdb gives none. The CDR3 is made up of 20 amino acids. CDR1 is TSESDYY, CDR2 QEAYKQQN, per germline. Between the trimmed V and J ends, which lost 7 bases and 0 bases, there was a span of 31 bases. The CDR3 sequence is CAYWRISYLGAPGNTDKLIF. The CDR3 DNA reads TGTGCTTATTGGCGAATTTCCTATCTGGGGGCCCCGGGCAACACCGATAAACTCATCTTT.

This clone came up many times. TCRdb records a much larger clone's protein for this DNA, with a difference at residue 9 that likely arises from a read error; the protein given is the translation of the DNA. The rearrangement links TRDV1 to TRDJ1, with D perhaps matching TRDD3 (5 bases). V lost 10 bases to trimming and J lost 3 bases, with 24 bases between them. This CDR3 region has 16 residues. Per the germline V gene, CDR1 is TSWWSYY and CDR2 is QGS. CDR3 loop: CAPNYGRGVSADKLIF. Written as DNA, the CDR3 is TGTGCTCCCAACTACGGACGGGGGGTATCGGCCGATAAACTCATCTTT.

This clone was seen more than once but under ten times. TCRdb's listed protein matches a much larger clone and diverges from this DNA's translation at residue 11, likely through a read error; the protein shown comes from the DNA. V usage is TRDV1 and J usage is TRDJ1; 9 nucleotides agree with TRDD3. This CDR3 is 17 amino acids long. V trimming: 4 bases; J trimming: 4 bases; junction bases outside the gene matches: 13. Germline CDR1 reads TSWWSYY; CDR2 reads QGS. The CDR3: CALGAPTLGDPCDKLIF. The DNA for the CDR3 is TGTGCTCTTGGGGCTCCTACTCTGGGGGATCCTTGCGATAAACTCATCTTT.

Note on this clone: The protein that TCRdb holds for this DNA derives from a much larger clone and differs from the translated DNA at residue 8, which likely indicates a read error; the protein shown here is translated from the DNA. The J gene is TRDJ1, the V gene TRAV38-2/DV8, with TRDD3 identical over 7 bases. Assignment of the J gene here rests on matching the DNA to germline, because TCRdb gives none. From germline, CDR1 is TSESDYY and CDR2 QEAYKQQN. The CDR3 totals 20 residues. Trimming at V came to 7 bases and at J to 0 bases, leaving 24 bases not matched to a gene. CDR3 protein: CAYWRISHLGAPGNTDKLIF. CDR3 bases: TGTGCTTATTGGCGGATTTCCCATCTGGGGGCCCCGGGCAACACCGATAAACTCATCTTT.

This clone was detected only a few times. A far larger clone is one base from this, pointing to a likely read error. Other DNA variants within this sample encode the same CDR3. V gene TRDV1 combines with J gene TRDJ1; TRDD3 matches at 8 bases. TCRdb carries no J gene annotation; the J gene was assigned here by matching the DNA with germline. The V and J ends lost 1 base and 0 bases, in that order; junction bases with no gene match: 19. Looked up from germline, CDR1 is TSWWSYY and CDR2 is QGS. This CDR3 is 21 amino acids long. CDR3 DNA: TGTGCTCTTGGGGAACACTTCGCGAAAAACTGGGGGGTAACCTACACCGATAAACTCATCTTT. The encoded protein is CALGEHFAKNWGVTYTDKLIF.